The rows below give T cell receptor beta chains drawn from one sample of a study of read filtering for tumor transcriptome and immune sequencing. Via MiXCR, TCRdb re-called the reads, giving one row per CDR3 protein. The sample records around 130,000 distinct CDR3 sequences, roughly 13% being singletons. Sequencing was performed on a population of CD138-negative cells sorted from bone marrow. The origin of the receptors is a donor over 35 with multiple myeloma. The CDR3 runs from the conserved cysteine through the conserved F or W. Fields, in order: J gene, D gene, V gene, clone size, CDR3 protein, CDR3 DNA. The D gene is left open where the match is weak. Not all rows give a size; the values are once, few, many and, for expanded clones, a class.

>TRBJ2-3|-|TRBV4-1|many
CASSQDRVDTQYF
TGCGCCAGCAGCCAAGATAGGGTGGATACGCAGTATTTT
>TRBJ2-7|-|TRBV6-6|many
CASTGGGGYSYEQYF
TGTGCCAGCACCGGGGGAGGGGGTTACTCCTACGAGCAGTACTTC
>TRBJ2-2|TRBD1|TRBV5-6|-
CASSLPRTGDTGELFF
TGTGCCAGCAGCCTACCCCGGACAGGGGACACCGGGGAGCTGTTTTTT
>TRBJ2-1|-|TRBV7-7|many
CASSKGTDRGYNEQFF
TGTGCCAGCAGCAAGGGGACTGACCGGGGCTACAATGAGCAGTTCTTC
>TRBJ2-1|-|TRBV12-5|many
CASGSTHF
TGTGCTAGTGGTTCCACCCACTTC
>TRBJ2-7|TRBD2|TRBV4-2|many
CASSQDTTSGPYEQYF
TGTGCCAGCAGCCAAGATACGACTAGCGGCCCCTACGAGCAGTACTTC
>TRBJ2-1|TRBD2|TRBV9|many
CASSVNSGMDNEQFF
TGTGCCAGCAGCGTAAATAGCGGGATGGATAATGAGCAGTTCTTC
>TRBJ1-4|-|TRBV4-1|many
CASSQPFLRGEKLFF
TGCGCCAGCAGCCAACCCTTTCTCAGGGGTGAAAAACTGTTTTTT
>TRBJ2-1|-|TRBV4-1|many
CASSQGDSNNEQFF
TGTGCCAGCAGCCAAGGGGACTCTAACAATGAGCAGTTCTTC
>TRBJ2-7|-|TRBV12-3/TRBV12-4|many
CASSWGGAYEQYF
TGTGCCAGCAGCTGGGGGGGCGCCTACGAGCAGTACTTC
>TRBJ2-5|-|TRBV11-2|few
CASSSTARETQYF
TGTGCCAGCAGCTCCACGGCAAGGGAGACCCAGTACTTC
>TRBJ1-1|TRBD1|TRBV6-2/TRBV6-3|few
CASRRMDRSYTDAEAFF
TGTGCCAGCAGGCGGATGGACAGGTCCTACACTGACGCTGAAGCTTTCTTT
>TRBJ2-5|TRBD1|TRBV9|many
CASSATGQNLETQYF
TGTGCCAGCAGCGCGACGGGACAGAACCTGGAGACCCAGTACTTC
>TRBJ2-3|TRBD1|TRBV12-3/TRBV12-4|many
CASRFKGAAGTDTQYF
TGTGCCAGCAGGTTTAAGGGGGCTGCCGGCACAGATACGCAGTATTTT
>TRBJ2-7|-|TRBV29-1|many
CSLPWGTGGITYEQYF
TGCAGCCTCCCTTGGGGCACAGGCGGGATCACCTACGAGCAGTACTTC
>TRBJ1-2|TRBD1|TRBV29-1|many
CSVGSTGGNYGYTF
TGCAGCGTTGGATCTACAGGGGGTAACTATGGCTACACCTTC
>TRBJ2-7|-|TRBV7-9|once
CASSSGPFYEQYF
TGTGCCAGCAGCTCGGGACCATTCTACGAGCAGTACTTC
>TRBJ1-5|-|TRBV12-3/TRBV12-4|many
CASSLGKGNQPQHF
TGTGCCAGCAGTTTAGGGAAGGGTAATCAGCCCCAGCATTTT
>TRBJ1-5|-|TRBV27|many
CASSLREGSNQPQHF
TGTGCCAGCAGTCTCAGGGAGGGTAGCAATCAGCCCCAGCATTTT
>TRBJ2-5|-|TRBV20-1|many
CSAVRQPRQETQYF
TGCAGTGCTGTTAGACAACCTCGGCAAGAGACCCAGTACTTC
>TRBJ1-1|-|TRBV24-1|many
CATSANTEAFF
TGTGCCACCAGTGCTAACACTGAAGCTTTCTTT
>TRBJ1-5|-|TRBV10-1|many
CASSERGGRNQPQHF
TGCGCCAGCAGTGAGAGGGGCGGGCGCAATCAGCCCCAGCATTTT
>TRBJ1-6|TRBD1|TRBV5-1|many
CASSWTGSGNSPLHF
TGCGCCAGCAGCTGGACAGGGAGCGGTAATTCACCCCTCCACTTT
>TRBJ2-1|TRBD2|TRBV7-2|many
CASSRGLAGRGNEQFF
TGTGCCAGCAGCCGCGGACTAGCGGGACGAGGGAATGAGCAGTTCTTC
>TRBJ1-2|-|TRBV13|many
CASRSGQSDGYTF
TGTGCCAGCAGATCAGGACAGTCCGATGGCTACACCTTC
>TRBJ1-2|TRBD1|TRBV6-2/TRBV6-3|many
CASSYSGTGKHYGYTF
TGTGCCAGCAGTTACTCCGGGACAGGAAAACACTATGGCTACACCTTC
>TRBJ2-1|-|TRBV15|many
CATSTEGNEQFF
TGTGCCACCAGCACCGAGGGCAATGAGCAGTTCTTC
>TRBJ1-2|-|TRBV7-9|many
CASSSTPLTF
TGTGCCAGCAGCTCTACCCCCCTCACCTTC
>TRBJ2-1|TRBD2|TRBV4-1|many
CASSQVGGLAGVYNEQFF
TGCGCCAGCAGCCAAGTAGGCGGGCTAGCGGGAGTATACAATGAGCAGTTCTTC
>TRBJ2-3|-|TRBV29-1|many
CSVERVGRPSTDTQYF
TGCAGCGTTGAGAGGGTGGGAAGGCCCAGCACAGATACGCAGTATTTT
>TRBJ1-4|-|TRBV2|many
CASRLQSTNEKLFF
TGTGCCAGCCGCCTACAGTCAACTAATGAAAAACTGTTTTTT
>TRBJ2-1|-|TRBV19|-
CASSPGGTTTWNEQFF
TGTGCCAGTAGTCCTGGCGGGACAACGACCTGGAATGAGCAGTTCTTC
>TRBJ2-3|TRBD1|TRBV20-1|many
CSARKGQGADTQYF
TGCAGTGCTAGAAAGGGACAGGGGGCCGATACGCAGTATTTT
>TRBJ2-2|-|TRBV29-1|many
CSVVQSGTRTGELFF
TGCAGCGTTGTACAATCCGGGACGCGCACCGGGGAGCTGTTTTTT
>TRBJ2-7|-|TRBV4-1|many
CASSQVESAVSSYEQYF
TGCGCCAGCAGCCAAGTGGAAAGCGCGGTCAGCTCCTACGAGCAGTACTTC
>TRBJ2-3|-|TRBV6-2/TRBV6-3|many
CASSPWADTQYF
TGTGCCAGCAGCCCTTGGGCAGATACGCAGTATTTT
>TRBJ2-1|-|TRBV6-1|many
CASTSGGAAYNEQFF
TGTGCCAGCACTTCAGGAGGGGCCGCCTACAATGAGCAGTTCTTC
>TRBJ2-2|TRBD1|TRBV2|-
CASSGQGIGELFF
TGTGCCAGCAGTGGACAGGGGATCGGGGAGCTGTTTTTT
>TRBJ2-2|TRBD2|TRBV9|-
CASSVRGTSGNTGELFF
TGTGCCAGCAGCGTCCGTGGGACTAGCGGTAACACCGGGGAGCTGTTTTTT
>TRBJ1-5|-|TRBV27|-
CASSLWGSNQPQHF
TGTGCCAGCAGTTTATGGGGAAGCAATCAGCCCCAGCATTTT
>TRBJ2-3|-|TRBV7-3|many
CASSQGGEQDTQYF
TGTGCCAGCAGCCAGGGGGGCGAGCAAGATACGCAGTATTTT
>TRBJ1-1|-|TRBV6-2/TRBV6-3|once
CASSSSVEAFF
TGTGCCAGCAGTTCCTCGGTTGAAGCTTTCTTT
>TRBJ2-7|-|TRBV5-1|few
CASRRLLGEKGHEQYF
TGCGCCAGCAGACGCCTGCTCGGGGAAAAGGGACACGAGCAGTACTTC
>TRBJ2-1|-|TRBV19|-
CASSIQRASHDGQFF
TGTGCCAGTAGTATTCAAAGGGCTAGTCACGATGGGCAGTTCTTC
>TRBJ2-7|-|TRBV6-5|many
CASSYRGSGYEQYF
TGTGCCAGCAGTTATAGGGGTAGCGGCTACGAGCAGTACTTC
>TRBJ2-5|-|TRBV18|-
CASSLRQARPESQETQYF
TGTGCCAGCTCACTCAGACAGGCCCGGCCAGAGTCTCAAGAGACCCAGTACTTC
>TRBJ2-1|-|TRBV7-3|many
CASSLTSSNEQFF
TGTGCCAGCAGCTTAACTAGCTCCAATGAGCAGTTCTTC
>TRBJ1-2|-|TRBV5-1|once
CASSLGGQTGYTF
TGCGCCAGCAGCTTGGGAGGGCAAACTGGCTACACCTTC
>TRBJ2-5|-|TRBV7-2|-
CASSMREKQETQYF
TGTGCCAGCAGTATGCGGGAAAAGCAGGAGACCCAGTACTTC
>TRBJ2-5|-|TRBV6-2/TRBV6-3|many
CASTPMSSGRETQYF
TGTGCCAGCACCCCGATGAGTAGCGGTAGAGAGACCCAGTACTTC
>TRBJ1-6|TRBD1|TRBV20-1|many
CSATLGTGTNSPLHF
TGCAGTGCTACCCTAGGGACAGGGACGAATTCACCCCTCCACTTT